Below are 5 T cell receptor beta chains sequenced from a single sample in a study of blood T cell repertoires in COVID-19. Produced via immunoSEQ multiplex PCR; TCRdb's table is partial and in-frame only. The sample includes 340,000 or so clones, around 90% seen only once; the top ten take 1%. The sequencing sample was made of peripheral blood. The source of these receptors is a man between 50 and 59 years old with active or convalescent COVID-19.

The CDR3: CASSQVAGGYNEQFF. CDR3 nucleotides: TGTGCCAGCAGCCAAGTAGCGGGGGGTTACAATGAGCAGTTCTTC. This rearrangement joins TRBV14 to TRBJ2-1; TRBD2 agrees at 10 bases. With V trimmed by 1 base and J by 4 bases, 1 base remained unmatched. The germline CDR1 and CDR2 sequences are SGHDN and FVKESK. This CDR3 spans 15 amino acids. The entire variable domain, with the rest obtained from reference TRBV14 and TRBJ2-1, is as follows: EAGVTQFPSHSVIEKGQTVTLRCDPISGHDNLYWYRRVMGKEIKFLLHFVKESKQDESGMPNNRFLAERTGGTYSTLKVQPAELEDSGVYFCASSQVAGGYNEQFFGPGTRLTVL.

The chain employs TRBV18 and TRBJ1-5; perhaps TRBD1 as D (5 bases). V shed 6 bases and J shed 5 bases, with 14 bases lying between them. This CDR3 spans 14 amino acids. CDR1 KGHSH and CDR2 LQKENI come from the germline V gene. The DNA of the CDR3 is TGTGCCAGCTCTTCAACCGGGGGAGATCAGCCCCAGCATTTT. Protein product: CASSSTGGDQPQHF.

The chain has TRBV2 and TRBJ2-5; maybe TRBD2 (6 bases). V was trimmed by 4 bases and J by 0 bases, leaving 12 bases between them. Germline loops: CDR1 SNHLY, CDR2 FYNNEI. CDR3 length: 15 residues. The CDR3 loop reads CASSVGGANQETQYF. In DNA, the CDR3 is TGTGCCAGCAGTGTTGGCGGGGCGAACCAAGAGACCCAGTACTTC. Looking up the rest from reference TRBV2 and TRBJ2-5 gives the full variable domain: EPEVTQTPSHQVTQMGQEVILRCVPISNHLYFYWYRQILGQKVEFLVSFYNNEISEKSEIFDDQFSVERPDGSNFTLKIRSTKLEDSAMYFCASSVGGANQETQYFGPGTRLLVL.

V is TRBV11-1 and J is TRBJ2-1, with D tentatively TRBD2 (6 bases). The V end was cut by 1 base, the J end by 5 bases, with 15 bases between. Per germline, CDR1 SGHAT and CDR2 FQDESV (reference sequence). This CDR3 comprises 16 residues. The CDR3: CASSLGAGTLNNEQFF. CDR3 nucleotides: TGTGCCAGCAGCTTAGGGGCCGGGACTCTCAACAATGAGCAGTTCTTC.

This chain links TRBV5-8 with TRBJ1-2, with 7 nucleotides matching TRBD1. Germline V gene sequence: CDR1 SGHTS, CDR2 YDEGEE. The CDR3 contains 14 residues. Germline trimming cut 7 bases from V and 2 bases from J; bases unmatched to any gene: 8. CDR3 residues: CASRRPGGNYGYTF. The CDR3 DNA sequence: TGTGCCAGCCGCCGGCCAGGGGGAAACTATGGCTACACCTTC. The variable domain in full, completed from reference TRBV5-8 and TRBJ1-2, reads EAGVTQSPTHLIKTRGQQATLRCSPISGHTSVYWYQQALGLGLQFLLWYDEGEERNRGNFPPRFSGRQFPNYSSELNVNALELEDSALYLCASRRPGGNYGYTFGSGTRLTVV.